This T cell receptor beta chain is from a study of radiation and T cells in renal cell carcinoma. As for the study in general: Nephrectomy followed 15 Gy stereotactic body radiation by 4 weeks.

Study-wide points: Without pretreatment biopsies, baseline tumor clonotype presence was undetermined.

Germline V gene sequence: CDR1 SGHKS, CDR2 YYEKEE (reference sequence). The CDR3 contains 17 residues. V lost 0 bases and J lost 1; bases outside the gene matches: 7. Time point: blood 2 weeks post-SBRT. The treatment: 15 Gy SBRT to primary tumor, nephrectomy 4 weeks later. The patient's renal cell carcinoma had clear cell pathology. Sequenced by immunoSEQ multiplex PCR; TCRdb stores in-frame clones only, minus some. Here the sample spans 150,000 or so clones, 87% being singletons. This clone was detected once. Its antigen remains unknown. The rearrangement links TRBV5-5 to TRBJ1-5; 7 nucleotides align to TRBD1. The sample consisted of blood, taken from a patient whose treatment included radiotherapy and nephrectomy. The clonotype was recovered from a woman aged 45-65 years with renal cell carcinoma. In DNA form, the CDR3 reads TGTGCCAGCAGCTTGGGCCAGGGGGGTTTAAGCAATCAGCCCCAGCATTTT. Its protein product is CASSLGQGGLSNQPQHF.